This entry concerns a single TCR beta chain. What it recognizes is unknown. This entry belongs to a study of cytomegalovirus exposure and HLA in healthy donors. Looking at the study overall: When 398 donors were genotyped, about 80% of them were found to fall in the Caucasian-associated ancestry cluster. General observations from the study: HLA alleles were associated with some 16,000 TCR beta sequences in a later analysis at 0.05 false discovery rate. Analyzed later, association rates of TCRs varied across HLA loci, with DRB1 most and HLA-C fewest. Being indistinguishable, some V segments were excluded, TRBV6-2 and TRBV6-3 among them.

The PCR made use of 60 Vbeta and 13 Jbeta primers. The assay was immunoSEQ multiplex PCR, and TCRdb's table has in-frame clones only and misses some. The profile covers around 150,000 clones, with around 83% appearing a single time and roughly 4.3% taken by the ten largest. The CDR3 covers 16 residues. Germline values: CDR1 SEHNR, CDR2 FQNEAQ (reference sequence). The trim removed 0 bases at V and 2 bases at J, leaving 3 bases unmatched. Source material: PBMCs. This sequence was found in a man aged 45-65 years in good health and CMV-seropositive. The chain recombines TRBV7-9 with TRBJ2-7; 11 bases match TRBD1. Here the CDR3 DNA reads TGTGCCAGCAGCTTAGCGTCGGGACAGGGGGCCTACGAGCAGTACTTC. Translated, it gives CASSLASGQGAYEQYF.